Following are 21 T cell receptor beta chains from one sample sequenced in a study of cytomegalovirus exposure and HLA in healthy donors. Profiling relied on immunoSEQ multiplex PCR, and the TCRdb table lists in-frame clones only, not all of them. The table has some 170,000 clones, about 95% seen once. Sequences were obtained from PBMCs. The source is a woman aged 18 to 35 in good health and CMV-seronegative.

The DNA of the CDR3 is TGTGCCAGCTCAGACATGGGACAGAGGAACACTGAAGCTTTCTTT. It is translated as CASSDMGQRNTEAFF. The rearrangement links TRBV18 to TRBJ1-1, with 7 bases lining up with TRBD1. The CDR3 has 15 residues. V trimming: 5 bases; J trimming: 1 base; junction bases outside the gene matches: 7. Germline V gene lookup returns CDR1 KGHSH and CDR2 LQKENI.

V usage is TRBV5-6 and J usage is TRBJ2-5, with 8 bases fitting TRBD1. Germline lookup yields CDR1 SGHDT and CDR2 YYEEEE. V gave up 3 bases and J gave up 4 bases; unmatched junction bases: 11. This CDR3 comprises 16 residues. The CDR3 loop is CASSSPGDRRGETQYF. The DNA of the CDR3 is TGTGCCAGCAGCTCCCCGGGGGACAGGCGGGGAGAGACCCAGTACTTC.

This rearrangement joins TRBV25-1 to TRBJ1-2; no clear D gene. Germline V gene sequence: CDR1 MGHDK, CDR2 SYGVNS. V was shortened by 4 bases and J by 7 bases, with 13 bases between the two germline ends. There are 13 residues in the CDR3. The CDR3 spells CASSVPGRSGYTF. In nucleotides, the CDR3 is TGTGCCAGCAGTGTTCCCGGTAGAAGTGGCTACACCTTC.

The chain recombines TRBV29-1 with TRBJ1-2, with 9 bases fitting TRBD1. The CDR3 runs to 12 residues. The junction had 4 bases not matched to a gene; V was cut back by 6 bases and J by 5 bases. The germline V gene has CDR1 SQVTM and CDR2 ANQGSEA. The chain's CDR3 is CSVPTGGYGYTF. The CDR3 DNA follows: TGCAGCGTCCCGACAGGGGGATATGGCTACACCTTC.

This clone has only a few counts. The V call is TRBV9, the J call TRBJ1-2, with a possible D match to TRBD1 (6 bases). V was clipped by 3 bases and J by 4 bases, with 16 bases between them. The CDR3 sequence is 15 residues long. CDR1 is SGDLS and CDR2 is YYNGEE in the germline V gene. The CDR3 DNA reads as TGTGCCAGCAGCGGGGACACAGCCAAGGGCTATGGCTACACCTTC. This gives the protein CASSGDTAKGYGYTF. Drawing the rest from reference TRBV9 and TRBJ1-2, the complete variable domain is DSGVTQTPKHLITATGQRVTLRCSPRSGDLSVYWYQQSLDQGLQFLIQYYNGEERAKGNILERFSAQQFPDLHSELNLSSLELGDSALYFCASSGDTAKGYGYTFGSGTRLTVV.

The chain recombines TRBV10-3 with TRBJ2-3, with 14 bases lining up with TRBD2. J lost 6 bases, V lost 4 bases, and 3 bases had no gene match. Germline CDR1 is ENHRY and CDR2 is SYGVKD. CDR3 length: 15 amino acids. The CDR3 region is CAISGGTSGGDTQYF. DNA of the CDR3: TGTGCCATCAGTGGGGGGACTAGCGGGGGTGATACGCAGTATTTT.

V gene TRBV5-4 combines with J gene TRBJ2-4, with 10 positions matching TRBD1. V trimming: 4 bases; J trimming: 6 bases; junction bases outside the gene matches: 10. The CDR3 runs 16 residues. Looked up from germline, CDR1 is SGHNT and CDR2 is YYREEE (reference sequence). The CDR3 DNA reads TGTGCCAGCAGCCCGGCCGGACAGGGGGGAGGAAACATTCAGTACTTC. The encoded protein is CASSPAGQGGGNIQYF.

The rearrangement joins TRBV6-1 to TRBJ1-3; D gene uncertain. Germline CDR1 and CDR2: MNHNS and SASEGT. The CDR3 loop spans 15 amino acids. Trimming removed 2 bases from V and 0 bases from J, with 8 bases in between. CDR3 loop: CASSERGNSGNTIYF. The DNA for the CDR3 is TGTGCCAGCAGTGAAAGAGGAAACTCTGGAAACACCATATATTTT.

This clone was observed a handful of times. The V call is TRBV30, the J call TRBJ1-2; 7 nucleotides line up with TRBD1. The germline V gene has CDR1 GTSNPN and CDR2 SVGIG (reference sequence). This CDR3 is built from 12 residues. The V gene end was trimmed by 5 bases and the J gene end by 1 base; junction bases not matched to a gene: 1. Written as DNA, the CDR3 is TGTGCCTGGGGACAGGATAACTATGGCTACACCTTC. Translation: CAWGQDNYGYTF.

V usage is TRBV27 and J usage is TRBJ2-3; TRBD1 is a possible D gene (5 bases). V shed 8 bases and J shed 2 bases, with 17 bases lying between them. The CDR3 totals 15 residues. Germline lookup yields CDR1 MNHEY and CDR2 SMNVEV (reference sequence). CDR3: CASGAKALSTDTQYF. CDR3 DNA sequence: TGTGCCAGCGGGGCCAAGGCCCTCTCCACAGATACGCAGTATTTT.

This clone came up once. The V gene is TRBV13, the J gene TRBJ1-2, with 7 bases identical to TRBD1. The CDR3 is 16 residues long. With V trimmed by 5 bases and J by 1 base, 10 bases remained unmatched. CDR1 and CDR2 from the germline V gene are PRHDT and FYEKMQ (reference sequence). The DNA for the CDR3 is TGTGCCAGCAGCCCCGGGACAGCGAGTCTTAACTATGGCTACACCTTC. Its protein is CASSPGTASLNYGYTF.

V is TRBV4-3 and J is TRBJ2-5, with D perhaps matching TRBD1 (5 bases). V lost 0 bases and J lost 4, with 18 bases in between. The CDR3 covers 17 residues. Germline lookup yields CDR1 LGHNA and CDR2 YSLEER. CDR3 bases: TGCGCCAGCAGCCAAGATTTGGGCAGGGTAATGGGAGAGACCCAGTACTTC. Amino acids: CASSQDLGRVMGETQYF.

V gene TRBV14 combines with J gene TRBJ2-6, with 9 bases identical to TRBD1. Germline CDR1 and CDR2: SGHDN and FVKESK. The junction had 4 bases not matched to a gene; V was cut back by 4 bases and J by 0 bases. The CDR3 totals 17 residues. Written as DNA, the CDR3 is TGTGCCAGCAGCCGAACAGGGGGCTACTCTGGGGCCAACGTCCTGACTTTC. Its translation: CASSRTGGYSGANVLTF.

This rearrangement joins TRBV6-5 to TRBJ2-7; D perhaps matches TRBD1 (6 bases). Germline CDR1 reads MNHEY; CDR2 reads SVGAGI. The germline V and J ends were trimmed by 2 bases and 6 bases, with 14 bases remaining between them. The CDR3 has 14 amino acids. The CDR3 DNA sequence: TGTGCCAGCAGTTACCGCAGGGGACAAGCCGAGCAGTACTTC. Translation: CASSYRRGQAEQYF.

In this sample, this clone turned up once. The chain recombines TRBV19 with TRBJ2-7; 9 nucleotides line up with TRBD1. The CDR3 consists of 15 residues. V was pared by 6 bases and J by 5 bases, with 11 bases of the junction left unmatched. Germline CDR1 is LNHDA and CDR2 is SQIVND (reference sequence). This CDR3 reads CASSATGTGYHEQYF. CDR3 DNA: TGTGCCAGTAGCGCCACCGGGACAGGGTACCACGAGCAGTACTTC.

This rearrangement joins TRBV5-1 to TRBJ1-6, with 8 bases lining up with TRBD1. Trimming at V came to 8 bases and at J to 8 bases, leaving 15 bases not matched to a gene. Germline V gene data show CDR1 as SGHRS and CDR2 as YFSETQ. The CDR3 covers 16 residues. CDR3 sequence: CASSQGELKGDSPLHF. CDR3 DNA: TGCGCCAGTTCACAGGGGGAGCTAAAAGGGGATTCACCCCTCCACTTT.

The rearrangement uses TRBV7-6 and TRBJ1-5, with 10 bases identical to TRBD1. V was pared by 5 bases and J by 5 bases, with 6 bases of the junction left unmatched. Germline CDR1 reads SGHVS; CDR2 reads FNYEAQ. This CDR3 has 15 residues. Written as DNA, the CDR3 is TGTGCCAGCAGCCCTGGGACAGGGGCAGATCAGCCCCAGCATTTT. Amino acid sequence: CASSPGTGADQPQHF.

This chain connects TRBV7-2 to TRBJ2-3, with 9 bases aligning to TRBD2. V lost 2 bases, J lost 5 bases, and 17 bases stayed unmatched. The CDR3 loop spans 19 amino acids. CDR1 and CDR2 from the germline V gene are SGHTA and FQGNSA. CDR3 loop: CASSLFRSFGGGAEDTQYF. CDR3 DNA sequence: TGTGCCAGCAGCTTATTTAGGAGTTTTGGCGGGGGGGCCGAAGATACGCAGTATTTT.

This sequence joins TRBV6-6 and TRBJ2-1, with D perhaps matching TRBD2 (6 bases). The CDR3 runs 12 residues. CDR1 MNHNY and CDR2 SVGAGI come from the germline V gene (reference sequence). V lost 4 bases and J lost 5, with 6 bases in between. As DNA, the CDR3 is TGTGCCAGCAGTTGGACTAACAATGAGCAGTTCTTC. Its translation: CASSWTNNEQFF.

The genes are TRBV5-1 and TRBJ2-7; maybe TRBD1 (5 bases). The CDR3 loop spans 15 amino acids. The V and J ends lost 4 bases and 0 bases respectively, with 14 bases between them. CDR1 and CDR2 (germline): SGHRS, YFSETQ. The CDR3 spells CASSPDRRVSYEQYF. Written as DNA, the CDR3 is TGCGCCAGCAGCCCAGACAGACGAGTCTCCTACGAGCAGTACTTC.

The chain is built from TRBV29-1 and TRBJ1-2; D remains unclear. V shed 3 bases and J shed 4 bases, with 9 bases lying between them. The CDR3 loop spans 12 amino acids. CDR1 is SQVTM, CDR2 ANQGSEA, per germline. The chain's CDR3 is CSVDPVSYGYTF. The CDR3 nucleotides read TGCAGCGTTGATCCGGTTAGCTATGGCTACACCTTC.